The rows below give T cell receptor beta chains drawn from one sample of a study of shared clonotypes between healthy human individuals. Data came from immunoSEQ multiplex PCR; TCRdb stores just in-frame clones and leaves some out. The profile shows 600,000 or so clones, 85% to 95% of them singletons. Sequenced material: naive CD8+ T cells sorted from blood. Every receptor here comes from a woman aged 25 to 45 in good health. Both conserved end residues are trimmed from each CDR3.

cdr3_length: 11; j_call: TRBJ1-2; v_call: TRBV30; cdr3_aa: AWSVEEGYGYT
cdr3_length: 12; j_call: TRBJ1-5; v_call: TRBV4-1; cdr3_aa: ASSQVLDHQPQH
cdr3_length: 14; j_call: TRBJ1-1; v_call: TRBV5-1; cdr3_aa: ASSLEAVRANTEAF
cdr3_length: 11; j_call: TRBJ2-7; v_call: TRBV19; cdr3_aa: ASSIGLAYEQY
cdr3_length: 13; j_call: TRBJ2-7; v_call: TRBV15; cdr3_aa: ATSRDGTSGYEQY
cdr3_length: 10; j_call: TRBJ2-3; v_call: TRBV18; cdr3_aa: ASSPGSDTQY
cdr3_length: 13; j_call: TRBJ2-7; v_call: TRBV13; cdr3_aa: ASRSRDRGDYEQY
cdr3_length: 14; j_call: TRBJ1-1; v_call: TRBV7-9; cdr3_aa: ASSFAPGQGNTEAF
cdr3_length: 12; j_call: TRBJ1-1; v_call: TRBV5-8; cdr3_aa: ASRIKAVNTEAF
cdr3_length: 12; j_call: TRBJ2-1; v_call: TRBV7-9; cdr3_aa: ASSLSGSPNASF
cdr3_length: 14; j_call: TRBJ2-3; v_call: TRBV28; cdr3_aa: ASSLVGTASTDTQY
cdr3_length: 12; j_call: TRBJ2-1; v_call: TRBV19; cdr3_aa: ASSMTGSYNEQF
cdr3_length: 11; j_call: TRBJ2-5; v_call: TRBV7-9; cdr3_aa: ASSLVRGETQY
cdr3_length: 12; j_call: TRBJ2-2; v_call: TRBV7-6; cdr3_aa: ASSINLGTGELF
cdr3_length: 12; j_call: TRBJ2-1; v_call: TRBV27; cdr3_aa: ASHHVGTNNEQF
cdr3_length: 12; j_call: TRBJ2-3; v_call: TRBV5-4; cdr3_aa: ASSLGVSGVTQY
cdr3_length: 12; j_call: TRBJ1-5; v_call: TRBV28; cdr3_aa: ASSAQGRDQPQH
cdr3_length: 12; j_call: TRBJ1-5; v_call: TRBV28; cdr3_aa: ASSDRGYHQPQH
cdr3_length: 11; j_call: TRBJ2-7; v_call: TRBV5-4; cdr3_aa: ASSLDGAGEQY
cdr3_length: 16; j_call: TRBJ2-2; v_call: TRBV5-1; cdr3_aa: ASSPTNRSGRRGGELF
cdr3_length: 12; j_call: TRBJ2-3; v_call: TRBV2; cdr3_aa: ASSEGETTDTQY
cdr3_length: 10; j_call: TRBJ2-7; v_call: TRBV9; cdr3_aa: ASSPGGYEQY
cdr3_length: 14; j_call: TRBJ2-2; v_call: TRBV6-6; cdr3_aa: ASSYRLAGGHGELF
cdr3_length: 13; j_call: TRBJ2-7; v_call: TRBV5-1; cdr3_aa: ASSWTGQDSYEQY
cdr3_length: 13; j_call: TRBJ2-1; v_call: TRBV9; cdr3_aa: ASSAGGGIYNEQF
cdr3_length: 12; j_call: TRBJ2-5; v_call: TRBV5-1; cdr3_aa: ASSFFGQWETQY
cdr3_length: 13; j_call: TRBJ1-2; v_call: TRBV7-9; cdr3_aa: ASSLTLTKDRSYT
cdr3_length: 15; j_call: TRBJ1-2; v_call: TRBV10-3; cdr3_aa: AIRPTPTDAIYYGYT
cdr3_length: 14; j_call: TRBJ1-4; v_call: TRBV2; cdr3_aa: ASSEADGATNEKLF
cdr3_length: 13; j_call: TRBJ1-5; v_call: TRBV27; cdr3_aa: ASSGIGGSNQPQH
cdr3_length: 10; j_call: TRBJ1-2; v_call: TRBV13; cdr3_aa: ASSSPGHGYT
cdr3_length: 11; j_call: TRBJ1-5; v_call: TRBV28; cdr3_aa: ASSIGGYQPQH
cdr3_length: 15; j_call: TRBJ2-1; v_call: TRBV5-1; cdr3_aa: ASSPLGSGSSYNEQF
cdr3_length: 13; j_call: TRBJ2-7; v_call: TRBV4-2; cdr3_aa: ASSQELAGLSEQY
cdr3_length: 11; j_call: TRBJ2-7; v_call: TRBV27; cdr3_aa: ASSLSSEHEQY
cdr3_length: 10; j_call: TRBJ2-7; v_call: TRBV11-1; cdr3_aa: ASSFTGDEQY
cdr3_length: 12; j_call: TRBJ2-7; v_call: TRBV28; cdr3_aa: ASSRDRGSGEQY
cdr3_length: 13; j_call: TRBJ1-5; v_call: TRBV4-2; cdr3_aa: ASSQDGPGNQPQH
cdr3_length: 13; j_call: TRBJ2-1; v_call: TRBV29-1; cdr3_aa: SVERRGLSYNEQF
cdr3_length: 11; j_call: TRBJ1-1; v_call: TRBV29-1; cdr3_aa: SVDWGSATEAF
cdr3_length: 12; j_call: TRBJ2-5; v_call: TRBV6-6; cdr3_aa: ASCSGSGEETQY
cdr3_length: 11; j_call: TRBJ1-1; v_call: TRBV6-5; cdr3_aa: ASSYAGNTEAF
cdr3_length: 10; j_call: TRBJ2-1; v_call: TRBV27; cdr3_aa: ASRGTVNEQF
cdr3_length: 13; j_call: TRBJ1-1; v_call: TRBV27; cdr3_aa: ASSLDRAMNTEAF
cdr3_length: 10; j_call: TRBJ2-7; v_call: TRBV5-6; cdr3_aa: ASSSDTYEQY
cdr3_length: 18; j_call: TRBJ2-7; v_call: TRBV28; cdr3_aa: ASSSPETGSSGLVFYEQY
cdr3_length: 8; j_call: TRBJ1-1; v_call: TRBV20-1; cdr3_aa: SVGGGEAF
cdr3_length: 12; j_call: TRBJ2-5; v_call: TRBV6-1; cdr3_aa: ASSPSRGQETQY
cdr3_length: 13; j_call: TRBJ2-7; v_call: TRBV5-4; cdr3_aa: ASSLSGAPLGEQY
cdr3_length: 13; j_call: TRBJ2-7; v_call: TRBV28; cdr3_aa: ASSGMTEFSYEQY
cdr3_length: 13; j_call: TRBJ1-2; v_call: TRBV9; cdr3_aa: ASSGWDSKNYGYT
cdr3_length: 11; j_call: TRBJ2-7; v_call: TRBV5-6; cdr3_aa: ASSWGSTYEQY
cdr3_length: 11; j_call: TRBJ1-5; v_call: TRBV29-1; cdr3_aa: SVDRGPGQPQH
cdr3_length: 11; j_call: TRBJ2-7; v_call: TRBV5-1; cdr3_aa: ASSSLTGAEQY
cdr3_length: 11; j_call: TRBJ2-7; v_call: TRBV28; cdr3_aa: ASTLAGGYEQY
cdr3_length: 11; j_call: TRBJ2-7; v_call: TRBV28; cdr3_aa: ASSRDADYEQY
cdr3_length: 13; j_call: TRBJ1-1; v_call: TRBV5-4; cdr3_aa: ASSFGTGLVTEAF
cdr3_length: 11; j_call: TRBJ1-2; v_call: TRBV6-5; cdr3_aa: ASSRTGDYGYT
cdr3_length: 15; j_call: TRBJ2-3; v_call: TRBV27; cdr3_aa: ASSGGGITGHPDTQY
cdr3_length: 13; j_call: TRBJ2-7; v_call: TRBV7-9; cdr3_aa: ASSGREGGYYEQY